The rows below give T cell receptor beta chains drawn from one sample of a study of response to subunit inactivated influenza vaccine. TCRdb redid the calling of the RT-PCR reads with MiXCR, one entry per CDR3 protein. The data hold hundreds of thousands of distinct CDR3 sequences, with approximately 17% observed a single time. The sample in question was CD4+ T cells sorted from PBMCs, obtained less than 25 months after vaccination. These receptors originate from a man between 45 and 75 years old who received an inactivated influenza vaccine. Both conserved end residues are part of each CDR3. Fields, in order: clone size, D gene, V gene, J gene, CDR3 protein, CDR3 DNA. A D gene is named only where the DNA matches it firmly. The size of a clone is reported for some rows only, either as once, few or many, or as a class for expanded clones.

abundance: .
d_gene: .
v_gene: TRBV5-1
j_gene: TRBJ2-1
CDR3aa: CASSLGGRGSPDEQFF
CDR3nt: TGCGCCAGCAGCTTGGGGGGGCGCGGTTCCCCTGATGAGCAGTTCTTC

abundance: .
d_gene: .
v_gene: TRBV4-3
j_gene: TRBJ1-2
CDR3aa: CASSQELVLSGLNYGYTF
CDR3nt: TGCGCCAGCAGCCAAGAGTTGGTGCTTTCCGGGCTAAACTATGGCTACACCTTC

abundance: .
d_gene: .
v_gene: TRBV9
j_gene: TRBJ2-2
CDR3aa: CASSVAGHDTGELFF
CDR3nt: TGTGCCAGCAGCGTAGCAGGGCACGACACCGGGGAGCTGTTTTTT

abundance: .
d_gene: .
v_gene: TRBV4-3
j_gene: TRBJ2-1
CDR3aa: CASSPEGGSSYNEQFF
CDR3nt: TGCGCCAGCAGCCCTGAAGGGGGGAGCTCCTACAATGAGCAGTTCTTC

abundance: once
d_gene: .
v_gene: TRBV7-6
j_gene: TRBJ2-7
CDR3aa: CASSPITGNLMGEQYF
CDR3nt: TGTGCCAGCAGCCCGATTACCGGGAACCTAATGGGGGAGCAGTACTTC

abundance: .
d_gene: .
v_gene: TRBV20-1
j_gene: TRBJ1-4
CDR3aa: CSARRTASTNEKLFF
CDR3nt: TGCAGTGCTAGACGGACAGCGTCAACTAATGAAAAACTGTTTTTT

abundance: few
d_gene: TRBD1
v_gene: TRBV12-3/TRBV12-4
j_gene: TRBJ2-1
CDR3aa: CASSPTGVSEQFF
CDR3nt: TGTGCCAGCAGTCCGACAGGGGTTAGTGAGCAGTTCTTC

abundance: .
d_gene: .
v_gene: TRBV5-5
j_gene: TRBJ1-2
CDR3aa: CASSLAQAGTNYGYTF
CDR3nt: TGTGCCAGCAGCTTGGCACAGGCAGGGACTAACTATGGCTACACCTTC

abundance: .
d_gene: TRBD2
v_gene: TRBV4-3
j_gene: TRBJ2-7
CDR3aa: CASSQGTSGSSYEQYF
CDR3nt: TGCGCCAGCAGCCAAGGGACTAGCGGGAGCTCCTACGAGCAGTACTTC

abundance: .
d_gene: .
v_gene: TRBV3-1
j_gene: TRBJ2-7
CDR3aa: CASSPLDGHYEQYF
CDR3nt: TGTGCCAGCAGCCCGTTGGACGGCCACTACGAGCAGTACTTC

abundance: many
d_gene: TRBD2
v_gene: TRBV4-2
j_gene: TRBJ2-7
CDR3aa: CASSQLSGGAREQYF
CDR3nt: TGTGCCAGCAGCCAACTTAGCGGGGGGGCTCGAGAGCAGTACTTC

abundance: many
d_gene: .
v_gene: TRBV29-1
j_gene: TRBJ2-2
CDR3aa: CSVEVAGPTGELFF
CDR3nt: TGCAGCGTTGAGGTCGCGGGGCCCACCGGGGAGCTGTTTTTT

abundance: .
d_gene: .
v_gene: TRBV21-1
j_gene: TRBJ2-7
CDR3aa: CASRRSDRAKSYEQYF
CDR3nt: TGTGCCAGCAGGCGTTCCGACAGGGCAAAATCCTACGAGCAGTACTTC

abundance: .
d_gene: TRBD2
v_gene: TRBV4-1
j_gene: TRBJ2-3
CDR3aa: CASSRGGDADTQYF
CDR3nt: TGCGCCAGCAGTCGGGGGGGGGACGCAGATACGCAGTATTTT

abundance: .
d_gene: .
v_gene: TRBV10-3
j_gene: TRBJ2-1
CDR3aa: CAAGTYNEQFF
CDR3nt: TGTGCCGCCGGAACCTACAATGAGCAGTTCTTC

abundance: few
d_gene: TRBD2
v_gene: TRBV25-1
j_gene: TRBJ2-1
CDR3aa: CASSALGTSVSEQFF
CDR3nt: TGTGCCAGCAGTGCCTTAGGGACTAGCGTGAGTGAGCAGTTCTTC

abundance: .
d_gene: .
v_gene: TRBV7-9
j_gene: TRBJ2-5
CDR3aa: CASSHRASLLETQYF
CDR3nt: TGTGCCAGCAGCCATCGGGCCAGCCTGTTGGAGACCCAGTACTTC

abundance: many
d_gene: TRBD2
v_gene: TRBV5-6
j_gene: TRBJ2-1
CDR3aa: CASSSWLAGSEQFF
CDR3nt: TGTGCCAGCAGCTCCTGGTTAGCGGGGAGTGAGCAGTTCTTC